This T cell receptor (beta chain) is drawn from a study of radiation and T cells in renal cell carcinoma. CDR3 length equals 19 residues. V gave up 2 bases and J gave up 0 bases, with 17 bases separating them. Germline V gives CDR1 SEHNR, CDR2 FQNEAQ (reference sequence). Using immunoSEQ multiplex PCR, the repertoire was profiled, and TCRdb retains in-frame clones only, with some absent. Of some 150,000 clones listed, around nine tenths are singletons. The sample's time point: baseline pretreatment blood. Treatment reported: 15 Gy SBRT to primary tumor, nephrectomy 4 weeks later. With respect to this clone: Its specificity is unknown.

Study-level results: In blood, top tumor clones expanded by 2 weeks, shrinking by 4. No pretreatment tumor biopsies were available for baseline clonotypes.

This TCR was recovered from a woman aged 45 to 65 with renal cell carcinoma. The specimen was blood, collected from a patient whose treatment included radiotherapy and nephrectomy. The V call is TRBV7-9, the J call TRBJ1-6; possibly TRBD1 for D (6 bases). The DNA of the CDR3 is TGTGCCAGCAGCTTACACCGGGGGCAAGGAAGCTCCTATAATTCACCCCTCCACTTT. The encoded protein is CASSLHRGQGSSYNSPLHF.